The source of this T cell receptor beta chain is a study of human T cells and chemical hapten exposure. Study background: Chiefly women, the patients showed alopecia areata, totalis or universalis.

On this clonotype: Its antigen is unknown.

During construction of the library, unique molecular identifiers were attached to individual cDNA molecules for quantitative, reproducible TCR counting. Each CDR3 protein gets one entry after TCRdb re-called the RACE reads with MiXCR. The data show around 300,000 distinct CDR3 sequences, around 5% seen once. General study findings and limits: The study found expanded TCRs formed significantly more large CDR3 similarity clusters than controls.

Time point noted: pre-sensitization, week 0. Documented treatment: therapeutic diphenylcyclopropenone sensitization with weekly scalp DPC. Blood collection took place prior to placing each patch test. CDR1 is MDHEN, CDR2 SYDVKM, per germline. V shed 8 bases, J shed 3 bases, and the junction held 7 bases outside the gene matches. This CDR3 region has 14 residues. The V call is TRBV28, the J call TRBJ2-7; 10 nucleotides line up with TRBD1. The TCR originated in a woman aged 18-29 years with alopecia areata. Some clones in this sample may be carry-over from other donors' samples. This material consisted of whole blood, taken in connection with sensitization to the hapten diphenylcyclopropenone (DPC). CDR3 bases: TGTGCCAGCTTTTCGGGACAGGGGAACTACGAGCAGTACTTC. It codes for CASFSGQGNYEQYF.